This T cell receptor (beta chain) is drawn from a study of metastatic and nonmetastatic thyroid tumors. Study-wide points: Across blood and tumor, TCR beta diversity in malignant thyroid tumors was reportedly significantly higher than in benign nodules.

Trimming cost V 3 bases and J 7 bases, with 12 bases left between them. This CDR3 region has 13 residues. From germline, CDR1 is MDHEN and CDR2 SYDVKM. Patients had received no treatment of any kind before thyroid surgery. This clone was observed a handful of times. As yet, its antigen is unknown. Methods used by the authors: Clinicopathological groups differed in CDR3, with these differences serving to build a distant-metastasis classifier for papillary thyroid cancer. TCRdb re-clonotyped the PCR reads through MiXCR. For this entry, the V and J calls and clone size follow TCRdb and not the study's own pipeline. The sample carries about 28,000 clones, 3.7% recorded once.

This TCR was sampled from a male donor with papillary thyroid cancer or a benign thyroid nodule (not recorded which). Some clones in this sample may be carry-over from other donors' samples. Sequencing input: blood. The V gene is TRBV28, the J gene TRBJ1-2; perhaps TRBD1 as D (6 bases). CDR3 coding DNA: TGTGCCAGCAGTTTGGCGGGGGCGCGTGGCTACACCTTC. This translates into CASSLAGARGYTF.